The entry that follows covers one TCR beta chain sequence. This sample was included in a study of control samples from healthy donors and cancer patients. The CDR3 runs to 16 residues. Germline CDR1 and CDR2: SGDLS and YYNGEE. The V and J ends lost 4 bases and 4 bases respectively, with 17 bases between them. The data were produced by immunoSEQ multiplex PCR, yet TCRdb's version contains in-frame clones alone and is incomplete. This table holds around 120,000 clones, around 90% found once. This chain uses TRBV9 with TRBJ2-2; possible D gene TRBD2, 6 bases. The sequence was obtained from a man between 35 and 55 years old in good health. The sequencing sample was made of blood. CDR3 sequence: CASSPRGSLGTGELFF. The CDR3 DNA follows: TGTGCCAGCAGCCCCCGGGGGTCCCTTGGCACCGGGGAGCTGTTTTTT.